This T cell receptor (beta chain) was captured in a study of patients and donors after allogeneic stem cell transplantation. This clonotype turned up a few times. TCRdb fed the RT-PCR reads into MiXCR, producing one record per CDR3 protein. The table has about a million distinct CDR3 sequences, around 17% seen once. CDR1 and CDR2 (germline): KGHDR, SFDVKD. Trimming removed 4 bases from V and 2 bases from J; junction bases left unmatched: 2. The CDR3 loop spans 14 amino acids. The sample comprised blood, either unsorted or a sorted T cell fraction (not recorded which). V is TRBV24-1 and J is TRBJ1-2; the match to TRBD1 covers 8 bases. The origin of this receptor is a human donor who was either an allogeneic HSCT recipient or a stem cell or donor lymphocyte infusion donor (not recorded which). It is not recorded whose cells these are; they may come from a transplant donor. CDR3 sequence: CATSDQGANYGYTF. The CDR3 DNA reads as TGTGCCACCAGTGACCAGGGGGCGAACTATGGCTACACCTTC.